This is a list of T cell receptor beta chains from one sample in a study of T cell repertoires in cytomegalovirus infection. Each CDR3 protein gets one entry after TCRdb re-called the reads with MiXCR. The data show roughly 230,000 distinct CDR3 sequences, roughly 20% seen once. Sequencing was carried out using CD8+ T cells from PBMCs. The origin of the receptors is a human donor in good health (CMV status not recorded). Some clones in this sample may be carry-over from other donors' samples. The CDR3 runs from the conserved cysteine through the conserved F or W. The order of the fields is D gene, V gene, clone size, J gene, CDR3 DNA, CDR3 protein. The D gene is left open where the match is weak. Part of the rows lack a size; the others show once, few, many or a class for expanded clones.

TRBD1,TRBV2,many,TRBJ2-1,TGTGCCAGCAGCGCGCCCGACAGGGGGCTTTACAATGAGCAGTTCTTC,CASSAPDRGLYNEQFF
.,TRBV27,.,TRBJ2-7,TGTGCCAGCAGCGTGTTTTGGGGTAGCGAGCAGTACTTC,CASSVFWGSEQYF
.,TRBV12-3/TRBV12-4,.,TRBJ1-1,TGTGCCAGCAGTTCCGGGACGTCTGAAGCTTTCTTT,CASSSGTSEAFF
TRBD1,TRBV12-3/TRBV12-4,few,TRBJ2-1,TGTGCCAGCAGGGCCGACGACAGGGGAGGTGAGCAGTTCTTC,CASRADDRGGEQFF
.,TRBV27,few,TRBJ2-5,TGTGCCGTGGGACAAAGGGCGGAGGGACAAGAGACCCAGTACTTC,CAVGQRAEGQETQYF
.,TRBV20-1,.,TRBJ2-5,TGCAGTGCTAGAGACTGGCTGGAGACCCAGTACTTC,CSARDWLETQYF
.,TRBV12-3/TRBV12-4,many,TRBJ1-1,TGTGCCAGCAGTCATGGGACGAACACTGAAGCTTTCTTT,CASSHGTNTEAFF
.,TRBV28,few,TRBJ1-2,TGTGCCAGCAGTTTTTTCGGTCAGGGACTTAGCTACACCTTC,CASSFFGQGLSYTF
TRBD1,TRBV2,.,TRBJ1-1,TGTGCCAGCAGTGAGACAGGGGGGGTGAAAGCTTTCTTT,CASSETGGVKAFF
.,TRBV20-1,.,TRBJ2-5,TGCAGTGCTAGACTAGCTCTAATGATGGAGACCCAGTACTTC,CSARLALMMETQYF
.,TRBV28,few,TRBJ2-2,TGTGCCAGCAGTTTGGTAGCGACGAACACCGGGGAGCTGTTTTTT,CASSLVATNTGELFF
.,TRBV12-3/TRBV12-4,.,TRBJ2-3,TGTGCCAGCAGGGGGGGAGCCTGGAATACGCAGTATTTT,CASRGGAWNTQYF
.,TRBV7-6,.,TRBJ2-5,TGTGCCAGCAGCTTAGGCCGCACCCAAGAGACCCAGTACTTC,CASSLGRTQETQYF
.,TRBV7-6,many,TRBJ1-3,TGTGCCAGCAGCTTAGACCCGGGCTCGGGAAACACCATATATTTT,CASSLDPGSGNTIYF
TRBD1,TRBV7-6,.,TRBJ1-4,TGTGCCAGCAGCACCCGACAGGGAGAAAAACTGTTTTTT,CASSTRQGEKLFF
TRBD2,TRBV28,.,TRBJ2-1,TGTGCCAGCAGTCCCTTAGTCTCGGGACTACCTTTCAGCTCCTACAATGAGCAGTTCTTC,CASSPLVSGLPFSSYNEQFF
TRBD2,TRBV20-1,few,TRBJ2-7,TGCAGTGCTTTATCCGGACTAGCGGCATACGAGCAGTACTTC,CSALSGLAAYEQYF
TRBD2,TRBV15,few,TRBJ2-5,TGTGCCACCAGCAAGGGACTAGCGGTAGTCCAAGAGACCCAGTACTTC,CATSKGLAVVQETQYF
.,TRBV29-1,.,TRBJ2-2,TGCAGCGTCGTCCCTGAGGGCAGTACCGGGGAGCTGTTTTTT,CSVVPEGSTGELFF
TRBD1,TRBV29-1,.,TRBJ2-3,TGCAGCGTTATTGGCGAGGGGGCCGGGACAGATACGCAGTATTTT,CSVIGEGAGTDTQYF
TRBD2,TRBV5-1,.,TRBJ2-5,TGCGCCAGCAGCTTGGCGGGGGGGGTCCAAGAGACCCAGTACTTC,CASSLAGGVQETQYF
TRBD2,TRBV7-6,many,TRBJ2-7,TGTGCCAGCAGCCAGTGGACTAGCGGGGATGCCTACGAGCAGTACTTC,CASSQWTSGDAYEQYF
TRBD2,TRBV20-1,few,TRBJ2-1,TGCAGTGCTACCGGGACTAACTCCTACAATGAGCAGTTCTTC,CSATGTNSYNEQFF
.,TRBV2,.,TRBJ2-1,TGTGCCAGCACCCCCTATGGGGATGAGCAGTTCTTC,CASTPYGDEQFF
.,TRBV7-9,few,TRBJ1-2,TGTGCCAGCAGCTTTAAGGACGTCGGAGAATATGGCTACACCTTC,CASSFKDVGEYGYTF
.,TRBV29-1,.,TRBJ1-1,TGCAGCGCTTTGACGGACAGCTCCTTGAACACTGAAGCTTTCTTT,CSALTDSSLNTEAFF
.,TRBV4-1,.,TRBJ1-4,TGCGCCAGCAGCCACTCGGGACGGGTCTCCGAAAAACTGTTTTTT,CASSHSGRVSEKLFF
TRBD2,TRBV7-6,.,TRBJ2-7,TGTGCCAGCAGCTTATACGGGGGAGGGCACGAGCAGTACTTC,CASSLYGGGHEQYF
TRBD1,TRBV5-6,.,TRBJ1-4,TGTGCCAGCAGCTTGCGGTTCGACAGGGGGAGTGAAAAACTGTTTTTT,CASSLRFDRGSEKLFF
.,TRBV7-9,many,TRBJ2-3,TGTGCCAGCAGCTCGATCCAAGTCACAGATACGCAGTATTTT,CASSSIQVTDTQYF
TRBD1,TRBV20-1,few,TRBJ2-6,TGCAGTGCTAGATTCTCCGACAGGGGGTATGGGGCCAACGTCCTGACTTTC,CSARFSDRGYGANVLTF
TRBD1,TRBV7-9,few,TRBJ1-1,TGTGCCAGCAGCTGGACAGGGGGTTCCTTCCGTGGTGAAGCTTTCTTT,CASSWTGGSFRGEAFF
.,TRBV10-3,few,TRBJ1-1,TGTGCCATCAGTGAGTCGGACCCCACGAACACTGAAGCTTTCTTT,CAISESDPTNTEAFF
.,TRBV28,.,TRBJ2-7,TGTGCCACCCAGAACGACAGGGAGGCCTACGAGCAGTACTTC,CATQNDREAYEQYF
TRBD1,TRBV6-5,.,TRBJ2-7,TGTGCCAGCAGTTACTTTCGGACAGGGGGAGGCTACGAGCAGTACTTC,CASSYFRTGGGYEQYF
.,TRBV2,.,TRBJ2-1,TGTGCCAGCAGTGATCCAGGGGCCTACAATGAGCAGTTCTTC,CASSDPGAYNEQFF
.,TRBV28,once,TRBJ1-1,TGTGCCAGCAGTTTCTCCCCAGGGGATGGGAACACTGAAGCTTTCTTT,CASSFSPGDGNTEAFF
.,TRBV20-1,few,TRBJ1-6,TGCAGTGCTCGTTTTTGGGAGTCGCGAAGGGATAATTCACCCCTCCACTTT,CSARFWESRRDNSPLHF
.,TRBV27,.,TRBJ1-5,TGTGCCAGCAGCCCGCAGGATGTCTCCCCAGGGGATCAGCCCCAGCATTTT,CASSPQDVSPGDQPQHF
TRBD1,TRBV5-1,many,TRBJ2-7,TGCGCCAGCAGCTTTCGACAGGGGGCCTACGAGCAGTACTTC,CASSFRQGAYEQYF
.,TRBV19,.,TRBJ1-5,TGTGCCAGTAGTACCGGGACAAGGAGCAATCAGCCCCAGCATTTT,CASSTGTRSNQPQHF
TRBD1,TRBV12-3/TRBV12-4,once,TRBJ2-1,TGTGCCAGCAGTTCCGGGACAGGGGGGGGAAATGAGCAGTTCTTC,CASSSGTGGGNEQFF
.,TRBV12-3/TRBV12-4,many,TRBJ1-1,TGTGCCAGCAGTTTGTACAGGATGAACACTGAAGCTTTCTTT,CASSLYRMNTEAFF
TRBD1,TRBV12-3/TRBV12-4,.,TRBJ2-1,TGTGACAGCAGTTTTCCGGCTTCAGGGGGCTACCAGTTCTTC,CDSSFPASGGYQFF
.,TRBV7-4,.,TRBJ1-1,TGTGCCAGCAGCTTAAAGGAGGGTCGGGCTTTCTTT,CASSLKEGRAFF